This T cell receptor beta chain was profiled in a study of T cell repertoires in aging, cancer and after chemotherapy. The wider study: Donor ages fell into six groups from 30 or younger up to 70 or older.

Multiplex touch-down PCR with TRB-A/B primers amplified rearranged V-D-J TRB sequences. TCRdb reprocessed the multiplex PCR reads with MiXCR, giving one entry per CDR3 protein. Of approximately 11,000 distinct CDR3 sequences in the sample, around a third were seen once. This clonotype was seen more than once but under ten times. The antigen is undetermined. There are 14 residues in the CDR3. Trimming at V came to 2 bases and at J to 2 bases, leaving 2 bases not matched to a gene. Germline-derived CDR1 and CDR2 are SGHDT and YYEEEE. Findings of the study overall: Loss of evenness, beyond lost richness, contributed to age-related TCR diversity decline in cancer patients.

Peripheral blood genomic DNA, not sorted cells or RNA, was the template. The specimen was blood. The rearrangement links TRBV5-6 to TRBJ2-7, with TRBD1 matching over 9 bases. This clonotype was obtained from a human donor in good health. The donor label of this sample is uncertain. CDR3 residues: CASSLRTGAYEQYF. Here the CDR3 DNA reads TGTGCCAGCAGCTTAAGGACAGGGGCCTACGAGCAGTACTTC.